A selection of T cell receptor beta chains follows, all from one sample in a study of shared clonotypes between healthy human individuals. The protocol was immunoSEQ multiplex PCR, while the TCRdb copy is restricted to in-frame clones and leaves out a portion. The repertoire consists of approximately 590,000 clones, with 95% to 96% occurring once and the leading ten covering approximately 0.1%. Sequencing was done on a sample of naive CD8+ T cells sorted from blood. The receptors were sampled from a woman aged 25 to 45 in good health. The CDR3 runs from the conserved cysteine through the conserved F or W. The D gene is left open where the match is weak. Some rows have no size entry. The others give once, few or many, or a class for an expanded clone.

J	size	D	V	DNA	CDR3
TRBJ2-2	NA	NA	TRBV9	TGTGCCAGCAGCGTAGAAGCTAGGGGAGGGGGCCCTACCGGGGAGCTGTTTTTT	CASSVEARGGGPTGELFF
TRBJ2-2	NA	NA	TRBV7-6	TGTGCCAGCAGCTTCCGCCCGGGGGACGCGGACACCGGGGAGCTGTTTTTT	CASSFRPGDADTGELFF
TRBJ2-7	once	NA	TRBV21-1	TGTGCCAGCAGCGGCCGGACTAGCGGGAGTTACGAGCAGTACTTC	CASSGRTSGSYEQYF
TRBJ2-7	NA	NA	TRBV12-2	TGTGCAAGTCGCCCTACACTAGGGCCCCCACGCGAGCAGTACTTC	CASRPTLGPPREQYF
TRBJ1-5	NA	NA	TRBV19	TGTGCCAGTAGTAACCTTGGAACGGTCCAAGGGACTCAGCCCCAGCATTTT	CASSNLGTVQGTQPQHF
TRBJ2-1	NA	NA	TRBV6-6	TGTGCCAGCAGTTACACGGGCCCTGAGCAGTTCTTC	CASSYTGPEQFF
TRBJ2-7	NA	NA	TRBV6-1	TGTGCCAGCAGGCACTACGAGCAGTACTTC	CASRHYEQYF
TRBJ2-7	NA	TRBD2	TRBV11-2	TGTGCCAGCAGCTTAGATCTAAGCGGGAGCTACCACGAGCAGTACTTC	CASSLDLSGSYHEQYF
TRBJ1-2	NA	TRBD1	TRBV28	TGTGCCAGCACCATAGGGAGCACAGGGGCCGGCTACACCTTC	CASTIGSTGAGYTF
TRBJ1-1	NA	NA	TRBV7-9	TGTGCCACCCACGAGAGGGCTTTCTTT	CATHERAFF
TRBJ2-1	NA	NA	TRBV27	TGTGCCAGCAGTCCAGGACTCTCCTACAATGAGCAGTTCTTC	CASSPGLSYNEQFF
TRBJ1-1	NA	NA	TRBV13	TGTGCCAGCAGCCCCGCGGGGGGCACTGAAGCTTTCTTT	CASSPAGGTEAFF
TRBJ2-2	NA	NA	TRBV19	TGTGCCAGTAGTCCCCCCGCCACGGTATTGGCCGGGGAGCTGTTTTTT	CASSPPATVLAGELFF
TRBJ1-5	NA	TRBD1	TRBV7-8	TGTGCCAGCAGCTCGGGGACAGTCAATCAGCCCCAGCATTTT	CASSSGTVNQPQHF
TRBJ2-7	once	NA	TRBV27	TGTGCCAGCAGTTTTGAGGGGGGCTACGAGCAGTACTTC	CASSFEGGYEQYF
TRBJ2-7	NA	TRBD1	TRBV7-9	TGTGCCAGCAGCGGACAGGGGGCTGGAGAGCAGTACTTC	CASSGQGAGEQYF
TRBJ2-3	NA	NA	TRBV7-9	TGTGCCAGCAGCCGGAGACCCCTGGGCACAGATACGCAGTATTTT	CASSRRPLGTDTQYF
TRBJ2-7	NA	NA	TRBV5-6	TGTGCCAGCAGCTTCGGACAGACCTACGAGCAGTACTTC	CASSFGQTYEQYF
TRBJ2-5	NA	NA	TRBV13	TGTGCCAGCAGCTTACCTGACTTACCCTTAGAGCAGTACTTC	CASSLPDLPLEQYF
TRBJ2-7	once	NA	TRBV29-1	TGCAGCGCACAGGGACTCCACTCCTACGAGCAGTACTTC	CSAQGLHSYEQYF
TRBJ1-3	once	TRBD1	TRBV2	TGTGCCAGCAGTGAGGGACAGGGGCACGGAAACACCATATATTTT	CASSEGQGHGNTIYF
TRBJ2-3	NA	TRBD2	TRBV11-2	TGTGCCAGCAGTCTGACTAGCGGAGGACCCGCGGATACGCAGTATTTT	CASSLTSGGPADTQYF
TRBJ1-2	NA	NA	TRBV2	TGTGCCAGCAGTACTTCTTTCGACTATGGCTACACCTTC	CASSTSFDYGYTF
TRBJ1-1	few	NA	TRBV6-1	TGTGCCAGCAACGGGGGGCGGTTCTTT	CASNGGRFF
TRBJ1-2	NA	NA	TRBV28	TGTGCCAGCAGTTTTTTACCGTTTCTTGCTAACTATGGCTACACCTTC	CASSFLPFLANYGYTF
TRBJ1-1	once	NA	TRBV7-9	TGTGCCAGCAGCTTAACCCCCGGGGGGACGGGAATGAACACTGAAGCTTTCTTT	CASSLTPGGTGMNTEAFF
TRBJ1-1	NA	NA	TRBV5-6	TGTGCCAGCAGCTTGAAAGGGGCAAACACTGAAGCTTTCTTT	CASSLKGANTEAFF
TRBJ2-1	NA	TRBD2	TRBV2	TGTGCCAGCAGTGGACTAGCGGGGTCGGATGAGCAGTTCTTC	CASSGLAGSDEQFF
TRBJ2-3	NA	NA	TRBV13	TGTGCCAGCACCTTAAGGGGAGATACGCAGTATTTT	CASTLRGDTQYF
TRBJ2-7	NA	NA	TRBV2	TGTGCCAGCAGTGAGTTGGGGCGACAGGGCGGGACCTACGAGCAGTACTTC	CASSELGRQGGTYEQYF
TRBJ1-5	NA	NA	TRBV2	TGTGCCAGCAGTGACGGGCAGCCCCAGCATTTT	CASSDGQPQHF
TRBJ2-1	NA	NA	TRBV19	TGTGCCAGTAGTATAACAGACCTCAATGAGCAGTTCTTC	CASSITDLNEQFF
TRBJ1-1	NA	NA	TRBV29-1	TGCAGCGTTGAAGACGGCCCGGGCCTCGGGAAGACTGAAGCTTTCTTT	CSVEDGPGLGKTEAFF
TRBJ2-7	NA	TRBD2	TRBV15	TGTGCCACCAGCACGGACAGGGTTAGCGGGAGGGCCCTCGCCTACGAGCAGTACTTC	CATSTDRVSGRALAYEQYF
TRBJ2-1	few	NA	TRBV7-9	TGTGCCAGCACCAACGCACTAGGCAATGAGCAGTTCTTC	CASTNALGNEQFF
TRBJ1-2	NA	TRBD1	TRBV10-3	TGTGCCATCAGTGAGTCGTGGACAGGTTCATCTGGCTACACCTTC	CAISESWTGSSGYTF
TRBJ2-7	NA	TRBD1	TRBV2	TGTGCCAGCAGGGAGGGACAGGGGGGCGTCTACGAGCAGTACTTC	CASREGQGGVYEQYF
TRBJ1-2	NA	TRBD1	TRBV28	TGTGCCAGCAGCCCAGACCCGACAGGGGGCATTTGGGGCTACACCTTC	CASSPDPTGGIWGYTF
TRBJ2-7	NA	TRBD2	TRBV4-2	TGTGCCAGCAGCCAAGAGACTAGCGGGAGTGTCTACGAGCAGTACTTC	CASSQETSGSVYEQYF
TRBJ2-5	NA	TRBD1	TRBV7-9	TGTGCCAGCAGCGGACAGGGGGCTGGAGAGCAGTACTTC	CASSGQGAGEQYF
TRBJ1-2	NA	TRBD1	TRBV25-1	TGTGCCAGCAGTGAACCCCGGGACAGGGGCTATGGCTACACCTTC	CASSEPRDRGYGYTF
TRBJ2-7	NA	NA	TRBV28	TGTGCCAGCAGTTTTACGGGGAAGCAGTACTTC	CASSFTGKQYF
TRBJ2-1	NA	NA	TRBV27	TGTGCCAGCAGTTTACAGACCCGGGCCCACAATGAGCAGTTCTTC	CASSLQTRAHNEQFF
TRBJ2-7	NA	NA	TRBV29-1	TGCAGCGTTGAAGAGGACGGGACGGACCGCTACGAGCAGTACTTC	CSVEEDGTDRYEQYF
TRBJ2-1	NA	TRBD1	TRBV5-1	TGCGCCAGCAGCTTGGAGCGGGACAGGGGCGATGGTGAGCAGTTCTTC	CASSLERDRGDGEQFF
TRBJ2-7	NA	NA	TRBV5-5	TGTGCCAGCAGCTTATTACCGTACGAGCAGTACTTC	CASSLLPYEQYF
TRBJ1-1	NA	NA	TRBV19	TGTGCCAGTAGTATAGATGGTATGGCAGTGAACACTGAAGCTTTCTTT	CASSIDGMAVNTEAFF
TRBJ2-7	NA	TRBD1	TRBV10-2	TGCGCCAGCAGCGAAGGACAGGGGGCCCGCTACGAGCAGTACTTC	CASSEGQGARYEQYF
TRBJ2-2	NA	NA	TRBV5-4	TGTGCCAGCAGCTTGACTGAGTCCATGGGGGAGCTGTTTTTT	CASSLTESMGELFF
TRBJ2-1	NA	TRBD2	TRBV7-3	TGTGCCAGCAGCTCACAACCGGGACTAGCCTTGAATGAGCAGTTCTTC	CASSSQPGLALNEQFF
TRBJ2-7	NA	NA	TRBV6-5	TGTGCCAGCGGTCCGGGGACCTCCTACGAGCAGTACTTC	CASGPGTSYEQYF
TRBJ2-7	NA	TRBD2	TRBV6-1	TGTGCCAGCAGCCTCCTGCGGGGGGCGGGGTACGAGCAGTACTTC	CASSLLRGAGYEQYF
TRBJ2-1	NA	NA	TRBV5-1	TGCGCCAGCAGCGAGACTTGGAGCTCCTACAATGAGCAGTTCTTC	CASSETWSSYNEQFF